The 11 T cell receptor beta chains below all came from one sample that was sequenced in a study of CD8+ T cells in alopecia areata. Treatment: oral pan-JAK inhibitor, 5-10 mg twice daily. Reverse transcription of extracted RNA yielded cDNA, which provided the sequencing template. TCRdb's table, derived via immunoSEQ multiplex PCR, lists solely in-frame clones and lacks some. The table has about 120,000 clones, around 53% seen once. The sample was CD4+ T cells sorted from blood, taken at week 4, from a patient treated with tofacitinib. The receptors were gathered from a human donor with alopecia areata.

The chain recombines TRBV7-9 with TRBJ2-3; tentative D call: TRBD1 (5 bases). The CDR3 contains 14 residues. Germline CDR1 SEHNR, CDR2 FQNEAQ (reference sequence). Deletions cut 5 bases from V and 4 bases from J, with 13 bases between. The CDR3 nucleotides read TGTGCCAGCAGCGGCGATGGGGCCGCAGATACGCAGTATTTT. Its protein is CASSGDGAADTQYF.

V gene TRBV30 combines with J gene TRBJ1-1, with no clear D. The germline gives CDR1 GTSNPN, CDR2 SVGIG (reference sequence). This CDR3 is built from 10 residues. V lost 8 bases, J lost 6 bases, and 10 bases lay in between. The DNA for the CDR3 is TGTGCCCCCCGCCGAGCTGAAGCTTTCTTT. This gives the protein CAPRRAEAFF.

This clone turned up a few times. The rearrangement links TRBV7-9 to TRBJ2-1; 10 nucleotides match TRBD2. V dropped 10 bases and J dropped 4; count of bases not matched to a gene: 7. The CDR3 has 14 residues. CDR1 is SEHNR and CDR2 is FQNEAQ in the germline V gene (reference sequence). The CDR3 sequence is CATERLAGYNEQFF. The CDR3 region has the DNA TGTGCCACGGAAAGACTAGCGGGTTACAATGAGCAGTTCTTC. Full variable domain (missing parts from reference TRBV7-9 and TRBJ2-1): DTGVSQNPRHKITKRGQNVTFRCDPISEHNRLYWYRQTLGQGPEFLTYFQNEAQLEKSRLLSDRFSAERPKGSFSTLEIQRTEQGDSAMYLCATERLAGYNEQFFGPGTRLTVL.

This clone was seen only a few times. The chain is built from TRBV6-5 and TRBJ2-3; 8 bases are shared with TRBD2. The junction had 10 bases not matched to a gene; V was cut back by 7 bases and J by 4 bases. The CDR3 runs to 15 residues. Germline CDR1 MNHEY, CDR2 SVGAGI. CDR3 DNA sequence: TGTGCCAGCACCAACCGAGGACTAGCTCCAGATACGCAGTATTTT. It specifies CASTNRGLAPDTQYF.

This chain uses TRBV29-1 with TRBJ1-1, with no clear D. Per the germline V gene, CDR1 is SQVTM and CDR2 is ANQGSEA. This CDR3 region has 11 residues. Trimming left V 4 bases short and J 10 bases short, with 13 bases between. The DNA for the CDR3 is TGCAGCGTTGTTACTGGGCTCGGAGCTTTCTTT. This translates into CSVVTGLGAFF.

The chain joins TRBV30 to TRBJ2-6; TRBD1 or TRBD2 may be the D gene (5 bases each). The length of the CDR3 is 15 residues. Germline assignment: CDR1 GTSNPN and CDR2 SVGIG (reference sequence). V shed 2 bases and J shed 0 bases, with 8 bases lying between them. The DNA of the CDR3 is TGTGCCTGGAGTTTGGGGGTCTCTGGGGCCAACGTCCTGACTTTC. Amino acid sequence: CAWSLGVSGANVLTF.

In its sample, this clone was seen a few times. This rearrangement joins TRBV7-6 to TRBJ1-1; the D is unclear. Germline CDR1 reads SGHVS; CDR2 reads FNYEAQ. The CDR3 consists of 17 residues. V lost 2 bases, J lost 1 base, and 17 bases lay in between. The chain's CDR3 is CASSLSSGSPGNTEAFF. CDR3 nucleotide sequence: TGTGCCAGCAGCTTATCGTCCGGATCCCCGGGGAACACTGAAGCTTTCTTT.

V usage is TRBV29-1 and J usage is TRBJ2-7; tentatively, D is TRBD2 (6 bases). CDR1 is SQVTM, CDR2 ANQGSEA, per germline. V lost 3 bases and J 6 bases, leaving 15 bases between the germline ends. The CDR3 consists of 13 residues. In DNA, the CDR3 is TGCAGCGTTGAGCAGGGCGGCGGGACCGAGCAGTACTTC. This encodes CSVEQGGGTEQYF.

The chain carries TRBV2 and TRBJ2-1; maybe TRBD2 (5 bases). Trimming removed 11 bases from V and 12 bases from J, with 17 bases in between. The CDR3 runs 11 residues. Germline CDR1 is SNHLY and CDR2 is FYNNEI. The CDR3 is CASYIGEPQFF. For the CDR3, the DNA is TGTGCCTCCTATATCGGGGAACCGCAGTTCTTC.

DNA for the CDR3: TGTGCCAGTAGTGATACAGGGATTTGGGAGGGCTACACCTTC. Its translation: CASSDTGIWEGYTF. V is TRBV19 and J is TRBJ1-2, with D tentatively TRBD1 (6 bases). The CDR3 consists of 14 residues. The V gene lost 5 bases and the J gene lost 8 bases, with 18 bases spanning the gap. Germline assignment: CDR1 LNHDA and CDR2 SQIVND (reference sequence).

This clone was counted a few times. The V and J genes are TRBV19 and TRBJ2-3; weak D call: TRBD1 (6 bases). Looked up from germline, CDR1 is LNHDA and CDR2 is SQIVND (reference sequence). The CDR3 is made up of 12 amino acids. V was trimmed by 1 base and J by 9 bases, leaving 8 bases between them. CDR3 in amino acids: CASSIVRGTQYF. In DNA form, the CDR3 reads TGTGCCAGTAGTATAGTCAGGGGCACGCAGTATTTT.